This T cell receptor (beta chain) was recorded in a study of blood T cells in healthy people across ages. Turning to the study itself: Template switching caught about one barcoded beta molecule for each two T cells.

Germline loops: CDR1 DFQATT, CDR2 SNEGSKA (reference sequence). CDR3 length: 15 amino acids. Regarding the study as a whole: Long-lived and aged donors differed, with more naive CD4+ cells and higher diversity in the long-lived.

Worth noting for this clonotype: Antigen specificity is unknown. Relative to the germline gene, one junction end is altered; a read error may explain this.

A second 7 to 11 cycle PCR used barcoded and J-beta primers. TCRdb reprocessed the 5' RACE reads via MiXCR and lists one record per CDR3 protein. The repertoire consists of 1.4 million to 1.5 million distinct CDR3 sequences, with approximately 40% occurring once and the leading ten covering 7.9%. The chain is built from TRBV20-1 and TRBJ1-2; D gene unclear. This receptor was identified in a woman aged 18-29 years in good health. The sequencing input was blood. DNA of the CDR3: TGCAGTGCCAGAGAGTCCGGGGAATTCGGTAGTGGCTACACCTTC. Translated, it gives CSARESGEFGSGYTF.